The present entry profiles one TCR beta chain with its context. This record belongs to a study of CD8 T cells in Susac syndrome. V lost 3 bases to trimming and J lost 9 bases; unmatched junction nucleotides: 3. This CDR3 has 14 amino acids. Looked up from germline, CDR1 is SGDLS and CDR2 is YYNGEE. Reverse transcription of about 0.5 to 1 ug RNA used random hexamers. Coverage of TCR beta CDR3 amplification by immunoSEQ multiplex PCR extended to 54 Vbeta and 13 Jbeta. In TCRdb, the immunoSEQ multiplex PCR reads were re-called with MiXCR into one record per CDR3 protein. Of under 200,000 distinct CDR3 sequences listed, approximately 95% were seen once; the top ten hold 0.16%.

The V and J genes are TRBV9 and TRBJ2-1; 13 bases are shared with TRBD2. Material for sequencing was CD8+ T cells from PBMCs. The sequence came from a human donor with Susac syndrome. The CDR3: CASSAGLAGVEQFF. CDR3 DNA: TGTGCCAGCAGCGCCGGACTAGCGGGGGTTGAGCAGTTCTTC.